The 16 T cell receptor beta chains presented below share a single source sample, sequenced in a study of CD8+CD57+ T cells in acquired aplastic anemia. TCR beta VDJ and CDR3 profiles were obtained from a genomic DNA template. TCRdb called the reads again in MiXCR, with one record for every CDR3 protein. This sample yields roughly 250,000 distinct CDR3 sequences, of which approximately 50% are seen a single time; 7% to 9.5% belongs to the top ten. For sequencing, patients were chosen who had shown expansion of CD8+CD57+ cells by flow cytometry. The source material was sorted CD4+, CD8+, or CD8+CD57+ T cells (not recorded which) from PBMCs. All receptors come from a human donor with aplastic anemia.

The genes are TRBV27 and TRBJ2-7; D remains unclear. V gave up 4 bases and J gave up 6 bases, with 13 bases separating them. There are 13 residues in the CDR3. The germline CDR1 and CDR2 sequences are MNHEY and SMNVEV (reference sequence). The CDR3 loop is CASSSPRDPEQYF. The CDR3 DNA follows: TGTGCCAGCAGTTCCCCTAGGGATCCCGAGCAGTACTTC.

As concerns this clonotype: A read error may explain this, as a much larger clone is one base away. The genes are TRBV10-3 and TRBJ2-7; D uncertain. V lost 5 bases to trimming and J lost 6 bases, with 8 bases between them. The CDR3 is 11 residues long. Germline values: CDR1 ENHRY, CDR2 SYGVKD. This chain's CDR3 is CAISTNGEQYF. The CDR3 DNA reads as TGTGCCATCAGTACCAATGGCGAGCAGTACTTC.

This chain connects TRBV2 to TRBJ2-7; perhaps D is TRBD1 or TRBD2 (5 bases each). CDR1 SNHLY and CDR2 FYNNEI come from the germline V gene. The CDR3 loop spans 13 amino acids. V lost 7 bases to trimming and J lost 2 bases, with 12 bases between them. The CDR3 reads CASKGDDTYEQYF. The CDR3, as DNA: TGTGCCAGCAAAGGGGACGATACCTACGAGCAGTACTTC.

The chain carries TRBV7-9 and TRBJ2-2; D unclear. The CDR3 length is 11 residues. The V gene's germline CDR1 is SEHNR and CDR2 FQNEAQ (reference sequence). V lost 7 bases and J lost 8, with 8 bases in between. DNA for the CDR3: TGTGCCAGCAACCTCCCAGGGGAGCTGTTTTTT. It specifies CASNLPGELFF.

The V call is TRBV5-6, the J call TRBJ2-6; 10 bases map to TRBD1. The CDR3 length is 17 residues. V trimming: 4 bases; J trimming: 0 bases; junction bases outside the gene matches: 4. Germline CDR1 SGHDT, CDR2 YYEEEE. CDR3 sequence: CASSHGTGDSGANVLTF. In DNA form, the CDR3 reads TGTGCCAGCAGCCACGGGACAGGGGACTCTGGGGCCAACGTCCTGACTTTC.

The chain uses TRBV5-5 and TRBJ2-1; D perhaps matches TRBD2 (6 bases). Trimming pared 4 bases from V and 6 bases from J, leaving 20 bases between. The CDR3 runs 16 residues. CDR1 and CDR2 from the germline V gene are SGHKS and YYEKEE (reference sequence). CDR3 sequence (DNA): TGTGCCAGCAGCCAGAGAGGGGAGGCTAGCGCCAATGAGCAGTTCTTC. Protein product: CASSQRGEASANEQFF.

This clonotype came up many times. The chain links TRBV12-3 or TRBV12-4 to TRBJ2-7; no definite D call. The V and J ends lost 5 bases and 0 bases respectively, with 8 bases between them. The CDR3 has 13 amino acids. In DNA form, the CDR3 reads TGTGCCAGCAGTACCTCTAACTCCTACGAGCAGTACTTC. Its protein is CASSTSNSYEQYF.

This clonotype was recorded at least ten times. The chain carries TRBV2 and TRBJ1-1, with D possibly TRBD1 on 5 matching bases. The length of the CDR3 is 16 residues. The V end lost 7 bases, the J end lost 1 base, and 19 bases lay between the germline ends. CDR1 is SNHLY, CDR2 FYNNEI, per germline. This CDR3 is CASTYSGPIGNTEAFF. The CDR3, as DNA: TGTGCCAGCACCTACTCGGGACCTATTGGGAACACTGAAGCTTTCTTT.

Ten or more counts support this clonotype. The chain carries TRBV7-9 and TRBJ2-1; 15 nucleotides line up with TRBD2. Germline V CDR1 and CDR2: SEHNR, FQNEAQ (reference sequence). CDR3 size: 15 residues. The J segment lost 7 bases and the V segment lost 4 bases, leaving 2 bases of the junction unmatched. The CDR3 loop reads CASSSGTSGRNEQFF. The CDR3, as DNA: TGTGCCAGCAGCTCCGGGACTAGCGGGAGGAATGAGCAGTTCTTC.

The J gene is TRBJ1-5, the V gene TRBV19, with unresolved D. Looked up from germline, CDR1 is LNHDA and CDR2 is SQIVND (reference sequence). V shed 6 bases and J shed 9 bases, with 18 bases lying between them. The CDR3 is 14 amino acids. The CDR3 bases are TGTGCCAGTAGCCCCGGGATTCAGGCGCGGCCCCAGCATTTT. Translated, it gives CASSPGIQARPQHF.

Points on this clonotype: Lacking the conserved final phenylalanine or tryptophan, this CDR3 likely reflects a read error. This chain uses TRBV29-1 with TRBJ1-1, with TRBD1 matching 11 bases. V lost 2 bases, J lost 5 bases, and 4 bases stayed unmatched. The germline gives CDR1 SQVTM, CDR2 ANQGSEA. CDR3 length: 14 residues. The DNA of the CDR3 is TGCAGCGTTGAAAGGGGGACAGGGGGAACTGAAGCTTTCCTT. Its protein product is CSVERGTGGTEAFL.

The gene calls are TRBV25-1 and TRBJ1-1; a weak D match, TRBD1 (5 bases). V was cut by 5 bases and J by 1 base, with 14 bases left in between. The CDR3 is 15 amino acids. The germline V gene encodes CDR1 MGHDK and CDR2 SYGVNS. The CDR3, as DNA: TGTGCCAGCAGTCGAAATAGGGACGGGAACACTGAAGCTTTCTTT. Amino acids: CASSRNRDGNTEAFF. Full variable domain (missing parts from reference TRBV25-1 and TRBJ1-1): EADIYQTPRYLVIGTGKKITLECSQTMGHDKMYWYQQDPGMELHLIHYSYGVNSTEKGDLSSESTVSRIRTEHFPLTLESARPSHTSQYLCASSRNRDGNTEAFFGQGTRLTVV.

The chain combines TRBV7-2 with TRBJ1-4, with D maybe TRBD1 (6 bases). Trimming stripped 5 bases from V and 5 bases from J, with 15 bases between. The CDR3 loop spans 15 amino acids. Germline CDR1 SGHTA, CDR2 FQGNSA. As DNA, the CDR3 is TGTGCCAGCAGCATAACAGGGTTGGCAAATGAAAAACTGTTTTTT. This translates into CASSITGLANEKLFF.

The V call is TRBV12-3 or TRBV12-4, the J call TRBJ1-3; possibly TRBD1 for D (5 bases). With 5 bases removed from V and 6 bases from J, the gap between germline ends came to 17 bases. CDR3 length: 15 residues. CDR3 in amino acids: CASSLPGQGKNTIYF. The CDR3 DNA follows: TGTGCCAGCAGTCTCCCCGGGCAGGGAAAAAACACCATATATTTT.

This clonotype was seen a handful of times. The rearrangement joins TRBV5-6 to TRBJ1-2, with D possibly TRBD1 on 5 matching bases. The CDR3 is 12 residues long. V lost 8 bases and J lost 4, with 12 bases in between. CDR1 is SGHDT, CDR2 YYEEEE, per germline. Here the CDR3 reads CASSRGTYGYTF. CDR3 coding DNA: TGTGCCAGTTCGCGGGGGACCTATGGCTACACCTTC.

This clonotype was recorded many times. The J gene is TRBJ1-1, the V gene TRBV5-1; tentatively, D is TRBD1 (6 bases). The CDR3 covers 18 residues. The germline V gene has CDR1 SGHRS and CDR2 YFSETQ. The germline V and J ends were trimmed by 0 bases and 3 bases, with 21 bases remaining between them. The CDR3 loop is CASSLALGRGPQDTEAFF. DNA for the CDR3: TGCGCCAGCAGCTTGGCGTTGGGCAGGGGTCCTCAGGACACTGAAGCTTTCTTT.